The sequence of this TCR beta chain was determined in a study of shared clonotypes between healthy human individuals. Study-wide results and caveats: An expected dependence of interdonor clonotype sharing on sequencing depth was noted. Roughly 5% of naive CD4 clonotypes were shared across a few donors. Enrolling few donors narrowed the genetic and exposure-history diversity that was represented.

The length of the CDR3 is 15 residues. CDR1 and CDR2 from the germline V gene are MNHNY and SVGAGI (reference sequence). Trimming shortened V by 5 bases and J by 5 bases, and 16 bases separated the two germline ends. Sequencing was performed with immunoSEQ multiplex PCR; in TCRdb, only in-frame clones are kept and a portion is missing. The sample shows 2.3 million or so clones, approximately 93% of them seen only once. Notes on this clone: What it binds is unknown.

This sequence was found in a man aged 18 to 30 in good health. Some clones in this sample may be carry-over from other donors' samples. The chain carries TRBV6-6 and TRBJ2-1; TRBD2 might be the D (6 bases). Sequenced input: naive CD4+ T cells from PBMCs. The subset was: CD45RA+ positively selected. The CDR3 coding sequence is TGTGCCAGCAGTCCTCGGGGGACCGTTAACAATGAGCAGTTCTTC. Translation: CASSPRGTVNNEQFF.